The text below deals with one T cell receptor (beta chain). The sample is drawn from a study of blood T cell repertoires in COVID-19. About the research overall: Whether acute or convalescent, the COVID-19 samples came from the United States, Italy and Spain.

How the authors handled the data: Researchers report that nucleated cell counts were estimated from reference gene primer amplification. Profiling relied on immunoSEQ multiplex PCR, and the TCRdb table lists in-frame clones only, not all of them. V and J calls and clone size come straight from that table; D and trimming were deduced from the DNA. The table has 140,000 or so clones, around 77% seen once. The germline CDR1 and CDR2 sequences are SGHRS and YFSETQ. With V trimmed by 6 bases and J by 5 bases, 8 bases remained unmatched. The CDR3 consists of 14 residues. The sequence derives from a man aged 50-59 years with active or convalescent COVID-19. Material: peripheral blood. The chain joins TRBV5-1 to TRBJ2-7; 10 positions match TRBD1. This CDR3 reads CASTTSGTGDEQYF. The CDR3 region has the DNA TGCGCCAGCACAACTTCCGGGACAGGGGACGAGCAGTACTTC.